Each of the 21 T cell receptor beta chains below was sequenced from the same sample in a study of spatial heterogeneity in lung cancer. The time point here: sample taken at primary tumor resection. Unsorted samples of tumor, nontumor lung or frozen PBMC had their whole RNA sequenced. One entry per CDR3 protein, called by TCRdb with MiXCR from the 5' RACE reads. This sample carries 36,000 or so distinct CDR3 sequences, around 5.2% of them seen once, and the ten largest clones take more than 25%. The starting material was PBMCs, obtained at surgery. The source of these receptors is a female donor with early-stage non-small cell lung cancer.

This clonotype has at least ten counts. The J gene is TRBJ2-7, the V gene TRBV5-1; a possible D gene is TRBD2 (6 bases). V was clipped by 1 base and J by 2 bases, with 7 bases between them. Germline V gene sequence: CDR1 SGHRS, CDR2 YFSETQ. The CDR3 is 13 residues long. The CDR3 nucleotides read TGCGCCAGCAGCTTGCGGGGGACCTACGAGCAGTACTTC. Amino acid sequence: CASSLRGTYEQYF.

This clonotype was observed a few times. The chain is built from TRBV5-1 and TRBJ1-5, with D possibly matching TRBD1 (5 bases). With 2 bases removed from V and 5 bases from J, the gap between germline ends came to 14 bases. The germline V gene has CDR1 SGHRS and CDR2 YFSETQ. The CDR3 runs to 15 residues. CDR3 sequence: CASSFSDSSYQPQHF. The CDR3 region has the DNA TGCGCCAGCAGCTTTTCCGACAGCAGTTATCAGCCCCAGCATTTT. The full variable domain, in which reference TRBV5-1 and TRBJ1-5 provide the parts outside the CDR3, is KAGVTQTPRYLIKTRGQQVTLSCSPISGHRSVSWYQQTPGQGLQFLFEYFSETQRNKGNFPGRFSGRQFSNSRSEMNVSTLELGDSALYLCASSFSDSSYQPQHFGDGTRLSIL.

Ten or more counts support this clonotype. The V call is TRBV5-1, the J call TRBJ2-7, with 11 bases lining up with TRBD1. Germline V lookup: CDR1 SGHRS, CDR2 YFSETQ. The CDR3 is made up of 14 amino acids. The V segment lost 4 bases and the J segment 7 bases; nucleotides outside the gene matches: 7. This chain's CDR3 is CASSPGTGGGEQYF. The CDR3 coding sequence is TGCGCCAGCAGCCCCGGGACAGGGGGAGGAGAGCAGTACTTC.

This clonotype was picked up a small number of times. The chain couples TRBV5-1 to TRBJ2-7; the D is unclear. The CDR3 is made up of 14 amino acids. V dropped 0 bases and J dropped 0 bases, with 7 bases sitting between them. The germline CDR1 and CDR2 sequences are SGHRS and YFSETQ. CDR3 loop: CASSLDGSSYEQYF. CDR3 DNA sequence: TGCGCCAGCAGCTTGGATGGAAGCTCCTACGAGCAGTACTTC.

There are many counts of this clonotype. J is TRBJ1-1 and V is TRBV12-3 or TRBV12-4; D unresolved. The V end lost 4 bases, the J end lost 4 bases, and 10 bases lay between the germline ends. This CDR3 has 13 residues. CDR3: CASSSQRGTEAFF. The CDR3, as DNA: TGTGCCAGCAGTTCCCAGAGAGGCACTGAAGCTTTCTTT.

In its sample, this clonotype was seen many times. V and J are TRBV28 and TRBJ2-1; D is unresolved. Trimming removed 5 bases from V and 7 bases from J, with 9 bases in between. The CDR3 spans 12 residues. Germline values: CDR1 MDHEN, CDR2 SYDVKM. The CDR3 DNA reads as TGTGCCAGCAGTCCCCCTTGGAATGAGCAGTTCTTC. Encoded protein: CASSPPWNEQFF.

There are many counts of this clonotype. This chain uses TRBV6-6 with TRBJ1-4, with 9 bases that match TRBD1. The germline V gene encodes CDR1 MNHNY and CDR2 SVGAGI (reference sequence). With 2 bases clipped from V and 7 bases from J, the junction kept 8 bases outside the gene matches. The CDR3 contains 16 residues. The CDR3 bases are TGTGCCAGCAGTTACGCCGAGGGACAGGGAGTTGAAAAACTGTTTTTT. This gives the protein CASSYAEGQGVEKLFF.

A few counts support this clonotype. V usage is TRBV20-1 and J usage is TRBJ2-6; 9 nucleotides match TRBD1. This CDR3 has 19 residues. CDR1 and CDR2 from the germline V gene are DFQATT and SNEGSKA (reference sequence). The J segment lost 1 base and the V segment lost 0 bases, leaving 10 bases of the junction unmatched. CDR3 sequence: CSARDRGQGPTSGANVLTF. CDR3 in DNA: TGCAGTGCTAGAGATCGAGGACAGGGGCCGACGTCTGGGGCCAACGTCCTGACTTTC.

Ten or more counts support this clonotype. The V gene is TRBV12-3 or TRBV12-4, the J gene TRBJ2-1; D not certain. The CDR3 contains 10 residues. Deletions cut 6 bases from V and 10 bases from J, with 7 bases between. As DNA, the CDR3 is TGTGCCAGCAGCTCCCGGGAGCAGTTCTTC. As protein: CASSSREQFF.

In its sample, this clonotype was seen a few times. The chain has TRBV5-5 and TRBJ1-1; possible D gene TRBD1, 5 bases. The CDR3 runs to 14 residues. Trimming took 4 bases from V and 7 from J, leaving 17 bases between them. CDR1 and CDR2 (germline): SGHKS, YYEKEE (reference sequence). CDR3 nucleotide sequence: TGTGCCAGCAGCGATTGGGGGTTAGGGAGTGAAGCTTTCTTT. Protein sequence: CASSDWGLGSEAFF. Complete variable domain (other parts from reference TRBV5-5 and TRBJ1-1): DAGVTQSPTHLIKTRGQQVTLRCSPISGHKSVSWYQQVLGQGPQFIFQYYEKEERGRGNFPDRFSARQFPNYSSELNVNALLLGDSALYLCASSDWGLGSEAFFGQGTRLTVV.

This clonotype was seen at least ten times. CDR3: CASSFEQETQYF. DNA for the CDR3: TGCGCCAGCAGCTTTGAACAAGAGACCCAGTACTTC. The chain couples TRBV5-1 to TRBJ2-5; no definite D call. CDR3 size: 12 residues. V lost 2 bases and J lost 2, with 4 bases in between. CDR1 and CDR2 from the germline V gene are SGHRS and YFSETQ.

This clonotype was counted a few times. Because it lacks the conserved phenylalanine or tryptophan at the end, this CDR3 is likely a read error. The DNA is omitted, as the CDR3 cannot be located on it reliably, and the CDR3 follows TCRdb's listing. This CDR3 reads CASSFLGD. The chain has TRBV7-2 and TRBJ1-4. CDR1 and CDR2 (germline): SGHTA, FQGNSA. The CDR3 spans 8 residues, counting both ends.

This clonotype was found a few times. The rearrangement joins TRBV7-2 to TRBJ1-1; 7 bases align to TRBD1. Germline V gene data show CDR1 as SGHTA and CDR2 as FQGNSA. This CDR3 comprises 15 residues. V was pared by 1 base and J by 4 bases, with 6 bases of the junction left unmatched. CDR3 coding DNA: TGTGCCAGCAGCTTAGTTGGGACAGTAGGCACTGAAGCTTTCTTT. This codes for CASSLVGTVGTEAFF.

This clonotype was picked up a small number of times. The rearrangement links TRBV4-3 to TRBJ1-6; 9 bases match TRBD1. Losses at the gene ends were 0 bases for V and 5 bases for J; bases not matched to a gene: 11. The CDR3 extends over 19 amino acids. Germline values: CDR1 LGHNA, CDR2 YSLEER. The CDR3 DNA reads TGCGCCAGCAGCCAAGATCCTTCACAGGGGGCCTCAAATAATTCACCCCTCCACTTT. Translated: CASSQDPSQGASNNSPLHF.

This clonotype was observed a few times. This chain links TRBV11-2 with TRBJ1-6, with D possibly being TRBD1 (6 bases). The CDR3 covers 14 residues. Germline V gives CDR1 SGHAT, CDR2 FQNNGV. Trimming cost V 3 bases and J 6 bases, with 9 bases left between them. CDR3 region: CASSFTGSNSPLHF. CDR3 coding DNA: TGTGCCAGCAGCTTTACAGGGAGTAATTCACCCCTCCACTTT. The variable domain in full, with the rest retrieved from reference TRBV11-2 and TRBJ1-6, is EAGVAQSPRYKIIEKRQSVAFWCNPISGHATLYWYQQILGQGPKLLIQFQNNGVVDDSQLPKDRFSAERLKGVDSTLKIQPAKLEDSAVYLCASSFTGSNSPLHFGNGTRLTVT.

This clonotype came up many times. The J gene is TRBJ1-5, the V gene TRBV6-6; D is unresolved. The CDR3 spans 12 residues. CDR1 MNHNY and CDR2 SVGAGI come from the germline V gene (reference sequence). Trimming removed 6 bases from V and 3 bases from J, with 6 bases in between. The CDR3 DNA follows: TGTGCCAGCAGGCGCGCCAATCAGCCCCAGCATTTT. Protein sequence: CASRRANQPQHF.

This clonotype was seen repeatedly, ten times or more. The V call is TRBV6-1, the J call TRBJ2-7, with TRBD2 matching over 13 bases. The CDR3 spans 20 residues. With 2 bases clipped from V and 5 bases from J, the junction kept 18 bases outside the gene matches. CDR1 and CDR2 (germline): MNHNS, SASEGT. The CDR3 sequence is CASSEYLPQPGLAGFDEQYF. The CDR3 coding sequence is TGTGCCAGCAGTGAATACCTTCCTCAACCGGGACTAGCGGGGTTTGACGAGCAGTACTTC.

This chain joins TRBV2 and TRBJ2-3, with a possible D match to TRBD2 (5 bases). Between the trimmed V and J ends, which lost 3 bases and 1 base, there was a span of 11 bases. The length of the CDR3 is 15 residues. Looked up from germline, CDR1 is SNHLY and CDR2 is FYNNEI. The CDR3 coding sequence is TGTGCCAGCAGTGACCCCCTGCGGGGCACAGATACGCAGTATTTT. Encoded protein: CASSDPLRGTDTQYF.

This clonotype was seen many times. The J gene is TRBJ1-4, the V gene TRBV6-6; no clear D gene. V lost 5 bases and J 7 bases, leaving 14 bases between the germline ends. Germline CDR1 is MNHNY and CDR2 is SVGAGI (reference sequence). This CDR3 spans 14 amino acids. The CDR3 is CASSTVGSTEKLFF. The CDR3 nucleotides read TGTGCCAGCAGTACAGTGGGCTCGACTGAAAAACTGTTTTTT.

This clonotype was detected ten times or more. The V gene is TRBV11-3, the J gene TRBJ2-5; no definite D call. The ends were cut back, 5 bases at V and 5 bases at J, with 12 bases in the middle. The length of the CDR3 is 13 residues. Germline-derived CDR1 and CDR2 are SGHNT and YENEEA. The CDR3 sequence is CASSQEESETQYF. The CDR3 DNA follows: TGTGCCAGCAGCCAAGAAGAATCGGAGACCCAGTACTTC.

This clonotype turned up a few times. This chain connects TRBV2 to TRBJ1-5; D ambiguous. Germline-derived CDR1 and CDR2 are SNHLY and FYNNEI. V lost 6 bases and J 4 bases, leaving 7 bases between the germline ends. The CDR3 loop spans 12 amino acids. CDR3 amino acids: CASSRDNQPQHF. The DNA of the CDR3 is TGTGCCAGCAGCAGAGATAATCAGCCCCAGCATTTT. Filled out from reference TRBV2 and TRBJ1-5, the complete variable domain reads EPEVTQTPSHQVTQMGQEVILRCVPISNHLYFYWYRQILGQKVEFLVSFYNNEISEKSEIFDDQFSVERPDGSNFTLKIRSTKLEDSAMYFCASSRDNQPQHFGDGTRLSIL.